A selection of T cell receptor beta chains follows, all from one sample in a study of blood T cell repertoires in COVID-19. Data came from immunoSEQ multiplex PCR; TCRdb stores just in-frame clones and leaves some out. This sample has fewer than 80,000 clones, with more than 75% found just once. The sample was peripheral blood. Receptors were obtained from a human donor in a cohort sampled during active COVID-19. CDR3s include the opening cysteine and the closing phenylalanine or tryptophan. The order of the fields is D gene, V gene, J gene, clone size, CDR3 protein, CDR3 DNA. A D gene is named only where the DNA matches it firmly. Where a row states a size, it is once, few, many or the class of an expanded clone; other rows omit it.

d_gene: -
v_gene: TRBV30
j_gene: TRBJ1-1
abundance: -
CDR3aa: CAWSAYLGAEAFF
CDR3nt: TGTGCCTGGAGTGCCTATTTAGGGGCTGAAGCTTTCTTT

d_gene: TRBD2
v_gene: TRBV5-1
j_gene: TRBJ2-1
abundance: -
CDR3aa: CASSLSGTSGNEQFF
CDR3nt: TGCGCCAGCAGCTTGTCGGGGACTAGTGGCAATGAGCAGTTCTTC

d_gene: -
v_gene: TRBV5-1
j_gene: TRBJ2-5
abundance: -
CDR3aa: CASSRDSETQYF
CDR3nt: TGCGCCAGCAGCCGGGATTCGGAGACCCAGTACTTC

d_gene: -
v_gene: TRBV4-1
j_gene: TRBJ2-7
abundance: -
CDR3aa: CASSQASQVTYEQYF
CDR3nt: TGCGCCAGCAGCCAAGCGTCACAGGTGACCTACGAGCAGTACTTC

d_gene: TRBD1
v_gene: TRBV19
j_gene: TRBJ2-2
abundance: -
CDR3aa: CASRKQGAYTGELFF
CDR3nt: TGTGCCAGTAGAAAACAGGGGGCATACACCGGGGAGCTGTTTTTT

d_gene: TRBD2
v_gene: TRBV2
j_gene: TRBJ2-2
abundance: -
CDR3aa: CASRPGSGGARGGELFF
CDR3nt: TGTGCCAGCAGGCCGGGGAGCGGGGGGGCACGAGGCGGGGAGCTGTTTTTT

d_gene: -
v_gene: TRBV7-2
j_gene: TRBJ1-5
abundance: -
CDR3aa: CASSTVPNQPQHF
CDR3nt: TGTGCCAGCAGTACAGTGCCCAATCAGCCCCAGCATTTT

d_gene: -
v_gene: TRBV7-9
j_gene: TRBJ2-5
abundance: -
CDR3aa: CASSLAGARGETQYF
CDR3nt: TGTGCCAGCAGCTTAGCGGGGGCCAGGGGAGAGACCCAGTACTTC

d_gene: -
v_gene: TRBV9
j_gene: TRBJ2-3
abundance: -
CDR3aa: CASSSRGSGPEGTQYF
CDR3nt: TGTGCCAGCAGCTCCCGGGGGTCTGGCCCCGAGGGGACGCAGTATTTT

d_gene: -
v_gene: TRBV11-2
j_gene: TRBJ1-6
abundance: once
CDR3aa: CASSLGPGGGSISPLHF
CDR3nt: TGTGCCAGCAGCTTAGGACCGGGGGGGGGATCTATATCACCCCTCCACTTT

d_gene: TRBD1
v_gene: TRBV18
j_gene: TRBJ1-6
abundance: few
CDR3aa: CASSPGTGNSPLHF
CDR3nt: TGTGCCAGCTCTCCCGGGACAGGGAATTCACCCCTCCACTTT

d_gene: -
v_gene: TRBV5-1
j_gene: TRBJ1-6
abundance: -
CDR3aa: CASSFFRGDNSPLHF
CDR3nt: TGCGCCAGCAGCTTTTTCAGGGGAGATAATTCACCCCTCCACTTT

d_gene: TRBD1
v_gene: TRBV7-2
j_gene: TRBJ2-7
abundance: few
CDR3aa: CASSFRDRGLGEQYF
CDR3nt: TGTGCCAGCAGCTTCCGGGACAGGGGGCTGGGCGAGCAGTACTTC